The clone carrying this TCR beta chain was seen ten or more times. Its antigen is not identified. TCRdb re-called the 5' RACE reads through MiXCR, storing one row per CDR3 protein. The repertoire holds 150,000 or so distinct CDR3 sequences, with around 10% as singletons. This specimen belongs to a study of CD8 T cells in ankylosing spondylitis. Points from the study as a whole: Apparently characteristic of ankylosing spondylitis blood was a TCR beta motif (eight highly homologous variants). The authors reported significant enrichment of disease-linked clones in matched ankylosing spondylitis synovial fluid. Disease-linked clones proved CD8+ and comparatively uncommon in peripheral blood.

The CDR3 runs 14 residues. Germline V gene sequence: CDR1 DFQATT, CDR2 SNEGSKA (reference sequence). V lost 5 bases, J lost 4 bases, and 10 bases stayed unmatched. This sequence was found in a male donor with ankylosing spondylitis or in good health (not recorded which). The sequencing sample was made of blood, either unsorted or a sorted T cell fraction (not recorded which). The chain links TRBV20-1 to TRBJ2-5; 7 bases are a match to TRBD1. The CDR3 reads CSARPGTERETQYF. The CDR3 nucleotides read TGCAGTGCTCGCCCCGGGACAGAAAGAGAGACCCAGTACTTC.